The next 27 T cell receptor beta chains were all read from a single sample in a study of blood T cells in healthy people across ages. Next came a second PCR, run for about 7 to 12 cycles, which used a sample-barcoded 5' primer along with a J-beta primer mix. TCRdb used MiXCR to reprocess the 5' RACE reads, holding one entry per CDR3 protein. The sample shows roughly 1,300,000 distinct CDR3 sequences, approximately 59% of them seen only once. The sample was blood. Source of these receptors: a man in his late teens or twenties in good health.

The V and J genes are TRBV20-1 and TRBJ1-4; 9 bases align to TRBD1. CDR1 and CDR2 from the germline V gene are DFQATT and SNEGSKA (reference sequence). The V and J ends lost 6 bases and 8 bases, in that order; junction bases with no gene match: 7. CDR3 size: 13 residues. The CDR3 sequence: CSAGDREVEKLFF. The CDR3 DNA follows: TGCAGTGCCGGGGACAGGGAGGTCGAAAAACTGTTTTTT.

This sequence joins TRBV7-9 and TRBJ2-2; the match to TRBD2 covers 7 bases. CDR3 length: 15 residues. V gave up 5 bases and J gave up 10 bases; unmatched junction bases: 13. Germline assignment: CDR1 SEHNR and CDR2 FQNEAQ (reference sequence). CDR3 DNA: TGTGCCAGCAGCGCATCGGGACTACTACCGGAGGAGCTGTTTTTT. This translates into CASSASGLLPEELFF.

The gene calls are TRBV7-9 and TRBJ2-1, with TRBD1 as a possible D gene (5 bases). This CDR3 has 16 amino acids. Germline V CDR1 and CDR2: SEHNR, FQNEAQ (reference sequence). V was trimmed by 2 bases and J by 2 bases, leaving 13 bases between them. This chain's CDR3 is CASSLTVQGAYNEQFF. The DNA of the CDR3 is TGTGCCAGCAGCTTAACGGTCCAGGGTGCCTACAATGAGCAGTTCTTC. The full variable domain, rest sourced from reference TRBV7-9 and TRBJ2-1, is DTGVSQNPRHKITKRGQNVTFRCDPISEHNRLYWYRQTLGQGPEFLTYFQNEAQLEKSRLLSDRFSAERPKGSFSTLEIQRTEQGDSAMYLCASSLTVQGAYNEQFFGPGTRLTVL.

The chain employs TRBV20-1 and TRBJ2-1; 7 bases align to TRBD1. The CDR3 contains 13 residues. The trim removed 2 bases at V and 7 bases at J, leaving 5 bases unmatched. CDR1 DFQATT and CDR2 SNEGSKA come from the germline V gene (reference sequence). The CDR3 is CSARWDSKNEQFF. The CDR3 DNA is TGCAGTGCTAGATGGGACAGCAAAAATGAGCAGTTCTTC.

The chain has TRBV7-2 and TRBJ2-5; D is uncertain. The end of the DNA fits TRBJ2-7 better, so the J call may be wrong. Germline loops: CDR1 SGHTA, CDR2 FQGNSA. The CDR3 is 14 amino acids. CDR3 nucleotides: TGTGCCAGCAGCTTAGCTGTCAGAACCTACGAGCAGTACTTC. Its translation is CASSLAVRTYEQYF.

Of note for this clonotype: Possible read error: a much larger clone is one base away. Written as DNA, the CDR3 is TGTGCCAGCGGCTTACTCAGGAGGAACACTGAAGCTTTCTTT. This translates into CASGLLRRNTEAFF. The chain carries TRBV7-2 and TRBJ1-1, with unresolved D. CDR1 is SGHTA and CDR2 is FQGNSA in the germline V gene. The CDR3 contains 14 residues.

The genes are TRBV20-1 and TRBJ2-6, with no clear D. This CDR3 comprises 15 residues. Germline CDR1 DFQATT, CDR2 SNEGSKA (reference sequence). Trimming took 3 bases from V and 0 from J, leaving 9 bases between them. CDR3 in amino acids: CSASPRRSGANVLTF. CDR3 in DNA: TGCAGTGCTAGTCCCAGGCGCTCTGGGGCCAACGTCCTGACTTTC.

This clonotype came up a few times. This rearrangement joins TRBV12-3 or TRBV12-4 to TRBJ1-2; 7 nucleotides line up with TRBD1. The CDR3 loop spans 14 amino acids. V was pared by 6 bases and J by 8 bases, with 12 bases of the junction left unmatched. The CDR3 bases are TGTGCCAGCAGGCAAACCGGGACAGCGGACGGCTACACCTTC. Translating it yields CASRQTGTADGYTF.

V is TRBV7-6 and J is TRBJ1-2; D unresolved. Germline assignment: CDR1 SGHVS and CDR2 FNYEAQ. V was shortened by 0 bases and J by 3 bases, with 8 bases between the two germline ends. CDR3 length: 14 amino acids. The CDR3 DNA is TGTGCCAGCAGCTTAGCAAAAAACCACTATGGCTACACCTTC. As protein: CASSLAKNHYGYTF.

This chain connects TRBV7-9 to TRBJ2-1; 8 bases fit TRBD1. The trim removed 3 bases at V and 1 base at J, leaving 8 bases unmatched. CDR3 size: 17 residues. Germline V gene data show CDR1 as SEHNR and CDR2 as FQNEAQ (reference sequence). CDR3 DNA: TGTGCCAGCAGCTTCCCCTTGACAGGGGTTTCCTACAATGAGCAGTTCTTC. Protein product: CASSFPLTGVSYNEQFF.

This clonotype was observed a few times. The genes are TRBV7-9 and TRBJ2-1, with 7 positions matching TRBD2. The germline V gene has CDR1 SEHNR and CDR2 FQNEAQ (reference sequence). The CDR3 runs to 16 residues. The junction had 11 bases not matched to a gene; V was cut back by 5 bases and J by 4 bases. The CDR3 sequence is CASSPLGRGKYNEQFF. CDR3 nucleotides: TGTGCCAGCAGCCCCCTGGGGCGGGGGAAATACAATGAGCAGTTCTTC.

The chain employs TRBV2 and TRBJ2-5; possible D gene TRBD1, 5 bases. The CDR3 totals 14 residues. The germline V and J ends were trimmed by 8 bases and 0 bases, with 13 bases remaining between them. CDR1 and CDR2 (germline): SNHLY, FYNNEI. The CDR3 nucleotides are TGTGCCAGCGCGACAGAGAACGACCAAGAGACCCAGTACTTC. This gives the protein CASATENDQETQYF. Drawing the rest from reference TRBV2 and TRBJ2-5, the complete variable domain is EPEVTQTPSHQVTQMGQEVILRCVPISNHLYFYWYRQILGQKVEFLVSFYNNEISEKSEIFDDQFSVERPDGSNFTLKIRSTKLEDSAMYFCASATENDQETQYFGPGTRLLVL.

DNA for the CDR3: TGTGCCAGCAGCTTATCGTCAGGGCTAAACTATGGCTACACCTTC. Its translation: CASSLSSGLNYGYTF. The genes are TRBV7-9 and TRBJ1-2; D possibly corresponds to TRBD1 (5 bases). The germline V and J ends were trimmed by 2 bases and 2 bases, with 12 bases remaining between them. This CDR3 contains 15 residues. CDR1 SEHNR and CDR2 FQNEAQ come from the germline V gene (reference sequence).

V and J are TRBV4-2 and TRBJ1-4; D uncertain. The CDR3 runs to 13 residues. Trimming took off 0 bases at V and 7 bases at J, with 6 bases between the two ends. CDR1 and CDR2 (germline): LGHNA, YNFKEQ. CDR3 sequence: CASSQDFREKLFF. The CDR3 DNA is TGTGCCAGCAGCCAAGATTTTCGTGAAAAACTGTTTTTT.

This chain connects TRBV7-2 to TRBJ1-6; a weak D match, TRBD1 (6 bases). Trimming stripped 7 bases from V and 7 bases from J, with 17 bases between. Germline V gene data show CDR1 as SGHTA and CDR2 as FQGNSA. CDR3 size: 15 residues. For the CDR3, the DNA is TGTGCCAGCACCGCGAGGGGGGCGGCAAATTCACCCCTCCACTTT. Protein sequence: CASTARGAANSPLHF.

CDR3 loop: CASSPHVGREHEQYF. DNA for the CDR3: TGTGCCAGCAGCCCGCATGTTGGCCGGGAGCACGAGCAGTACTTC. J is TRBJ2-7 and V is TRBV3-1, with D perhaps matching TRBD2 (6 bases). The ends were cut back, 4 bases at V and 5 bases at J, with 18 bases in the middle. This CDR3 is 15 amino acids long. Per germline, CDR1 LGHDT and CDR2 YNNKEL (reference sequence).

The V call is TRBV4-1, the J call TRBJ1-2, with D maybe TRBD1 (5 bases). This CDR3 comprises 16 residues. Germline CDR1 and CDR2: MGHRA and YSYEKL. V gave up 4 bases and J gave up 2 bases, with 17 bases separating them. The CDR3 loop is CASSPREGEGNYGYTF. The CDR3 DNA follows: TGCGCCAGCAGCCCGCGGGAAGGGGAGGGGAACTATGGCTACACCTTC.

This clonotype appeared once. The chain employs TRBV24-1 and TRBJ1-2; D is undetermined. The germline V gene encodes CDR1 KGHDR and CDR2 SFDVKD. The CDR3 covers 14 residues. The ends were cut back, 0 bases at V and 6 bases at J, with 10 bases in the middle. The CDR3 loop is CATSDLQGSDGYTF. Written as DNA, the CDR3 is TGTGCCACCAGTGATTTGCAAGGCAGCGATGGCTACACCTTC.

The chain links TRBV7-9 to TRBJ1-1; D remains unclear. The germline CDR1 and CDR2 sequences are SEHNR and FQNEAQ (reference sequence). V lost 1 base to trimming and J lost 0 bases, with 12 bases between them. CDR3 length equals 16 residues. In nucleotides, the CDR3 is TGTGCCAGCAGCTTAGTGGTGGGAGCCGTGAACACTGAAGCTTTCTTT. This gives the protein CASSLVVGAVNTEAFF.

The genes are TRBV5-1 and TRBJ2-1, with unresolved D. The CDR3 loop spans 14 amino acids. With 2 bases removed from V and 2 bases from J, the gap between germline ends came to 8 bases. Germline CDR1 SGHRS, CDR2 YFSETQ. The CDR3 DNA is TGCGCCAGCAGCTTCGTTGGAACCTACAATGAGCAGTTCTTC. Translation: CASSFVGTYNEQFF.

The rearrangement links TRBV15 to TRBJ1-1, with a weak D call TRBD1 (5 bases). The CDR3 runs to 12 residues. V was trimmed by 3 bases and J by 11 bases, leaving 13 bases between them. The germline gives CDR1 LNHNV, CDR2 YYDKDF (reference sequence). The CDR3 loop reads CATSRNGGEAFF. CDR3 nucleotide sequence: TGTGCCACCAGCAGGAATGGGGGAGAGGCTTTCTTT. The full variable domain, with the rest looked up from reference TRBV15 and TRBJ1-1, is DAMVIQNPRYQVTQFGKPVTLSCSQTLNHNVMYWYQQKSSQAPKLLFHYYDKDFNNEADTPDNFQSRRPNTSFCFLDIRSPGLGDTAMYLCATSRNGGEAFFGQGTRLTVV.

The sample holds a few counts of this clonotype. The V call is TRBV10-1, the J call TRBJ2-3; 15 bases agree with TRBD2. The germline V gene encodes CDR1 WNHNN and CDR2 SYGVQD (reference sequence). This CDR3 region has 18 residues. The ends lost 8 bases at V and 4 bases at J; junction bases unmatched: 13. CDR3 DNA: TGCGCCAGCGGCCCGGGACTAGCGGGGGGTCGGGGACCAGATACGCAGTATTTT. It encodes CASGPGLAGGRGPDTQYF.

J is TRBJ1-4 and V is TRBV6-6, with a possible D match to TRBD1 (5 bases). V was clipped by 6 bases and J by 5 bases, with 16 bases between them. Germline CDR1 MNHNY, CDR2 SVGAGI (reference sequence). This CDR3 has 15 amino acids. CDR3 sequence (DNA): TGTGCCAGCAGAAATGACACGGGGGGAAATGAAAAACTGTTTTTT. Translated: CASRNDTGGNEKLFF.

The chain links TRBV20-1 to TRBJ2-5; a weak D match, TRBD2 (5 bases). Trimming pared 3 bases from V and 11 bases from J, leaving 19 bases between. Per germline, CDR1 DFQATT and CDR2 SNEGSKA (reference sequence). The CDR3 length is 13 residues. The CDR3 loop is CSASSAGIGEQYF. CDR3 coding DNA: TGCAGTGCTAGCTCCGCTGGTATCGGGGAGCAGTACTTC.

This clonotype was observed a few times. The genes are TRBV4-3 and TRBJ1-6, with a weak D call TRBD1 (5 bases). The CDR3 has 15 residues. With 5 bases removed from V and 7 bases from J, the gap between germline ends came to 15 bases. The germline V gene encodes CDR1 LGHNA and CDR2 YSLEER. The DNA of the CDR3 is TGCGCCAGCAGCTTCCGGGGGGGGAAAAATTCACCCCTCCACTTT. This translates into CASSFRGGKNSPLHF.

The chain uses TRBV7-2 and TRBJ2-4; the D is unclear. The J call may be in error: the DNA end matches TRBJ2-5 better. The CDR3 extends over 14 amino acids. Germline CDR1 and CDR2: SGHTA and FQGNSA. The CDR3 loop is CASSLARNGETQYF. The CDR3 DNA reads TGTGCCAGCAGCTTAGCTCGGAACGGAGAGACCCAGTACTTC.

This clonotype was observed a few times. The V and J genes are TRBV27 and TRBJ2-4, with D hard to call. CDR1 and CDR2 (germline): MNHEY, SMNVEV (reference sequence). Trimming removed 6 bases at V and 4 bases at J, with 16 bases between. The CDR3 sequence is 15 residues long. This chain's CDR3 is CASSPMGSQKNIQYF. The CDR3 region has the DNA TGTGCCAGCAGCCCCATGGGGTCACAGAAAAACATTCAGTACTTC.